The following is a T cell receptor (beta chain) sequence with its context. The sample contains more than one DNA sequence encoding this CDR3. This entry belongs to a study of cytomegalovirus exposure and HLA in healthy donors. The V gene end was trimmed by 0 bases and the J gene end by 2 bases; junction bases not matched to a gene: 2. CDR1 SGHRS and CDR2 YFSETQ come from the germline V gene. The CDR3 sequence is 14 residues long. Primers for the PCR totalled 60 Vbeta and 13 Jbeta. The method was immunoSEQ multiplex PCR; TCRdb's version includes in-frame clones alone and lacks a portion of them. Here the sample spans some 130,000 clones, around 82% being singletons.

This TCR was sampled from a man between 45 and 60 years old in good health and CMV-seronegative. The sequenced material came from PBMCs. The chain links TRBV5-1 to TRBJ2-7; 7 bases fit TRBD1. The CDR3 here is CASSLGQGPYEQYF. As DNA, the CDR3 is TGCGCCAGCAGCTTGGGACAGGGTCCCTACGAGCAGTACTTC.